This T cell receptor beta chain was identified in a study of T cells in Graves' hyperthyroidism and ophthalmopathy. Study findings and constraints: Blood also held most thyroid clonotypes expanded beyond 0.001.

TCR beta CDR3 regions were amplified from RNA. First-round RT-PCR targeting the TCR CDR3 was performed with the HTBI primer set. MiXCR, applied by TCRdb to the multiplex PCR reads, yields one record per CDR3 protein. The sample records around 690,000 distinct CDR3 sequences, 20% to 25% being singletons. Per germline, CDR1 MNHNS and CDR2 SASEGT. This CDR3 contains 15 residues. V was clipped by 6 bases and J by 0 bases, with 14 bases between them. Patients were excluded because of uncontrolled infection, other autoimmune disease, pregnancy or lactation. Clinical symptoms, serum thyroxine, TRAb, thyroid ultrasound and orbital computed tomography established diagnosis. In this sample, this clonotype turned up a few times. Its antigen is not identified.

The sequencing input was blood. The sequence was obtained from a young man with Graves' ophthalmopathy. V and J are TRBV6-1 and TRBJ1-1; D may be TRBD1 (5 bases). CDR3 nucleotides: TGTGCCAGCAGGCCGAGGGGAACCATGAACACTGAAGCTTTCTTT. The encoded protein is CASRPRGTMNTEAFF.